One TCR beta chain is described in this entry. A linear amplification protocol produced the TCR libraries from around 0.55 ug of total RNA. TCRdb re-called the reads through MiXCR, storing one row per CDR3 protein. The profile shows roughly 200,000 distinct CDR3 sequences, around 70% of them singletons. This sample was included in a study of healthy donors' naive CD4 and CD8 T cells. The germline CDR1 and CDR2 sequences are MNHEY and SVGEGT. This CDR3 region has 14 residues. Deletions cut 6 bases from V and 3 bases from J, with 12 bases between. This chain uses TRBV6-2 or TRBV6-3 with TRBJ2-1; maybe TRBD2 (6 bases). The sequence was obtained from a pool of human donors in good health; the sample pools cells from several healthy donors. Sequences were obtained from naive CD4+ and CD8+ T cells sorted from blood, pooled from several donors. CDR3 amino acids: CASRIAGIYNEQFF. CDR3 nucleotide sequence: TGTGCCAGCAGGATCGCGGGAATCTACAATGAGCAGTTCTTC.